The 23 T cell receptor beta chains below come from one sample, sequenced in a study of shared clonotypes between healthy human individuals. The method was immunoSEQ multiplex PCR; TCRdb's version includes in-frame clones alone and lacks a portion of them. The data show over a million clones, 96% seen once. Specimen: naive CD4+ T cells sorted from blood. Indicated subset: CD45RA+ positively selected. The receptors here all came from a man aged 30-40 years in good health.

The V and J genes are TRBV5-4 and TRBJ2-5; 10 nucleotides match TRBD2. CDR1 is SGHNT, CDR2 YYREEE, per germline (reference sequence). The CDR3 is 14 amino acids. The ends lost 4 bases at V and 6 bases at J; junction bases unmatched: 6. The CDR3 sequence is CASSQREGGKTQYF. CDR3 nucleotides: TGTGCCAGCAGCCAGCGGGAGGGGGGGAAGACCCAGTACTTC. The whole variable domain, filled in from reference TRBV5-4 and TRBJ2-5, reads ETGVTQSPTHLIKTRGQQVTLRCSSQSGHNTVSWYQQALGQGPQFIFQYYREEENGRGNFPPRFSGLQFPNYSSELNVNALELDDSALYLCASSQREGGKTQYFGPGTRLLVL.

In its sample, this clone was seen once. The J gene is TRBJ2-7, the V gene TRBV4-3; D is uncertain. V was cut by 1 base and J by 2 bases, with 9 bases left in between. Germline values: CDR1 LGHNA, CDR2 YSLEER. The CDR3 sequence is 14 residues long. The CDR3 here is CASSQGPRTYEQYF. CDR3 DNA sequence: TGCGCCAGCAGCCAAGGACCGAGGACCTACGAGCAGTACTTC.

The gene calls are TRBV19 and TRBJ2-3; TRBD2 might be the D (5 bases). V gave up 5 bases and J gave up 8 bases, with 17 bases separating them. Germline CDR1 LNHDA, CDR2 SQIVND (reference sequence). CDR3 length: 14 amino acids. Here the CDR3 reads CASSSGGRGGTQYF. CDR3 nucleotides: TGTGCCAGTAGTTCGGGCGGTCGAGGAGGTACGCAGTATTTT.

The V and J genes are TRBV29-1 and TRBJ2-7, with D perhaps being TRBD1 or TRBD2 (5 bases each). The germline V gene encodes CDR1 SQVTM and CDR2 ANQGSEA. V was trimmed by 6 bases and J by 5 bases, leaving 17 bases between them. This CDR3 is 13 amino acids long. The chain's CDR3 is CSVRDLATHEQYF. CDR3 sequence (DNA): TGCAGCGTAAGGGACCTAGCCACCCACGAGCAGTACTTC.

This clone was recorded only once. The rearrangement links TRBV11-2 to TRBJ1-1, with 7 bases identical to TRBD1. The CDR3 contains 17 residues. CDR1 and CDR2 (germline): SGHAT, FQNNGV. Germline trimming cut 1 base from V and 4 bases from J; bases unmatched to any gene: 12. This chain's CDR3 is CASSLGAHRGRGTEAFF. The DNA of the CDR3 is TGTGCCAGCAGCTTAGGGGCTCACAGGGGCCGGGGCACTGAAGCTTTCTTT.

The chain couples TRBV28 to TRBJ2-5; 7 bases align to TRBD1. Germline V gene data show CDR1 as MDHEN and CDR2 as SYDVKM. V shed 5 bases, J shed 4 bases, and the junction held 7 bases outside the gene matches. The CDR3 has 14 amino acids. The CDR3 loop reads CASSRDRVLETQYF. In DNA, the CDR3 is TGTGCCAGCAGTCGAGACAGGGTACTAGAGACCCAGTACTTC.

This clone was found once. The CDR3: CASRGRAGARDTQYF. CDR3 DNA sequence: TGTGCCAGCAGGGGAAGGGCAGGGGCCAGGGATACGCAGTATTTT. The chain employs TRBV4-2 and TRBJ2-3; possibly TRBD1 for D (6 bases). This CDR3 has 15 residues. Germline CDR1 and CDR2: LGHNA and YNFKEQ. Trimming cost V 6 bases and J 6 bases, with 19 bases left between them.

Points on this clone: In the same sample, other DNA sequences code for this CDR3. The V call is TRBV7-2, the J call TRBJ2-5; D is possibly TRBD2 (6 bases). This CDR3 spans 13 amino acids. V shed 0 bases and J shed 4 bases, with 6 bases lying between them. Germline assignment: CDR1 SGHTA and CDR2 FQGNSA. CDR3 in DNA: TGTGCCAGCAGCTTAGCGGGAGGAGAGACCCAGTACTTC. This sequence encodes CASSLAGGETQYF.

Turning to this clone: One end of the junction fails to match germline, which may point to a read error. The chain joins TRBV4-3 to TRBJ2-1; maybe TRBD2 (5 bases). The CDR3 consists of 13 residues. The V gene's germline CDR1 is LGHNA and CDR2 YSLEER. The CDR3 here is CASSPDSSNEQFF. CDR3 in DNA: TGCGCCAGCAGCCCGGACTCCTCCAATGAGCAGTTCTTC.

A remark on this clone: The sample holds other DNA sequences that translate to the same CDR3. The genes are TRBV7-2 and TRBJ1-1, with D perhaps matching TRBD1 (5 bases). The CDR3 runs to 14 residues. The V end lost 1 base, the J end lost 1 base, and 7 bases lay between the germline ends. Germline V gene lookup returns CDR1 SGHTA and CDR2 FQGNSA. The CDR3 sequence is CASSLGQTNTEAFF. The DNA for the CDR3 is TGTGCCAGCAGCTTAGGACAGACGAACACTGAAGCTTTCTTT.

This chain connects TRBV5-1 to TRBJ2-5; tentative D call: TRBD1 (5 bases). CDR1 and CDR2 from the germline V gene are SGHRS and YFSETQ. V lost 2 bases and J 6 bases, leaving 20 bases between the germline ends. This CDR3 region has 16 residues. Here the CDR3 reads CASSFDGHSIMQTQYF. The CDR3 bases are TGCGCCAGCAGCTTCGACGGACACTCGATTATGCAGACCCAGTACTTC.

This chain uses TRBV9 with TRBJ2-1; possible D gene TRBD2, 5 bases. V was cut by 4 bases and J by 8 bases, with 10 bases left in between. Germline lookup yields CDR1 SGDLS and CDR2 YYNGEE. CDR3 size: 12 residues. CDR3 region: CASSPLDYEQFF. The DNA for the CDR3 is TGTGCCAGCAGCCCCCTGGACTATGAGCAGTTCTTC.

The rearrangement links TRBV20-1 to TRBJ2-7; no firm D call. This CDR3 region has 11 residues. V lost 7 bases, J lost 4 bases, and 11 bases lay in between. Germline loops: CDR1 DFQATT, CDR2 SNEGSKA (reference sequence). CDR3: CSGSEEYEQYF. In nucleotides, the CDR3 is TGCAGTGGCTCCGAGGAATACGAGCAGTACTTC.

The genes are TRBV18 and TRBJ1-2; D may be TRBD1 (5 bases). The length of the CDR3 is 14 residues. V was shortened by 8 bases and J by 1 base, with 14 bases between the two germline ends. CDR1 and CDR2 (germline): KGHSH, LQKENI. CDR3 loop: CASKKTDFNYGYTF. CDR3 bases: TGTGCCAGCAAAAAGACAGATTTTAACTATGGCTACACCTTC.

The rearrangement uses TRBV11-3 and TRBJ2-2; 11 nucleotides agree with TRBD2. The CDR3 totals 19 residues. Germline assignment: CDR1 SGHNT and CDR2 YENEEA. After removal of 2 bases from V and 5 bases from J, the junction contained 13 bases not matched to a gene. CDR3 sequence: CASSLYGPTSGSRTGELFF. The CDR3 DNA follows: TGTGCCAGCAGCTTATACGGACCCACTAGCGGGAGTAGGACCGGGGAGCTGTTTTTT.

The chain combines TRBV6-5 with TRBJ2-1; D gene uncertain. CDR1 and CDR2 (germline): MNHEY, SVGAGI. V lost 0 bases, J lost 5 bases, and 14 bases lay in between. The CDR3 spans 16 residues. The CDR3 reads CASSYSEILMHNEQFF. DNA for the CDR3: TGTGCCAGCAGTTACTCCGAGATTCTTATGCACAATGAGCAGTTCTTC.

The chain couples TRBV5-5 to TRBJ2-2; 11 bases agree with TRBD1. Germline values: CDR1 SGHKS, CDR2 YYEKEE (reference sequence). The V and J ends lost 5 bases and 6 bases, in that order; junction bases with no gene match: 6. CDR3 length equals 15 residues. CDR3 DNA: TGTGCCAGCAGACCGGACAGGGGGCCGGCCGGGGAGCTGTTTTTT. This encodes CASRPDRGPAGELFF.

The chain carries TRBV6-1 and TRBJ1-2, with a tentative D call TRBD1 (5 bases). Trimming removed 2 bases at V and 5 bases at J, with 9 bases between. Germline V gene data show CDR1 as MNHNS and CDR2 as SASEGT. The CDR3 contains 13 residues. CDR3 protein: CASSENRIYGYTF. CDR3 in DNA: TGTGCCAGCAGTGAAAACAGGATTTATGGCTACACCTTC.

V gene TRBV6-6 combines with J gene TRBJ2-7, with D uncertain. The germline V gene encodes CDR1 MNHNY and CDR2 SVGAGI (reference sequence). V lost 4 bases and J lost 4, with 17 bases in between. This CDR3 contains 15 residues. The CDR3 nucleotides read TGTGCCAGCAGTTCCGGATTCGCGATCGCATACGAGCAGTACTTC. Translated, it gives CASSSGFAIAYEQYF.

CDR3: CASRTTGYEQYF. The CDR3 DNA sequence: TGTGCCAGCAGAACAACAGGGTACGAGCAGTACTTC. The chain employs TRBV28 and TRBJ2-7; tentatively, D is TRBD1 (6 bases). Germline V CDR1 and CDR2: MDHEN, SYDVKM. V lost 6 bases, J lost 4 bases, and 10 bases lay in between. The CDR3 totals 12 residues.

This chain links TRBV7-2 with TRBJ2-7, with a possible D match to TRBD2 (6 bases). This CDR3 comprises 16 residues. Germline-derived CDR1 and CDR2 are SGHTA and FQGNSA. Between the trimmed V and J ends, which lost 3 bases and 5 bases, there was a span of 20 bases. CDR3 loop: CASSLRIGTLPHEQYF. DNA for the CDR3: TGTGCCAGCAGCTTGAGGATCGGGACTTTGCCCCACGAGCAGTACTTC. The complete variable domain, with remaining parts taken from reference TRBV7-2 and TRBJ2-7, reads GAGVSQSPSNKVTEKGKDVELRCDPISGHTALYWYRQSLGQGLEFLIYFQGNSAPDKSGLPSDRFSAERTGGSVSTLTIQRTQQEDSAVYLCASSLRIGTLPHEQYFGPGTRLTVT.

The CDR3: CASLRLNTEAFF. The CDR3 DNA is TGTGCCAGCCTCAGACTGAACACTGAAGCTTTCTTT. The J gene is TRBJ1-1, the V gene TRBV6-1, with D hard to call. V shed 8 bases and J shed 0 bases, with 7 bases lying between them. From germline, CDR1 is MNHNS and CDR2 SASEGT. The CDR3 has 12 residues.

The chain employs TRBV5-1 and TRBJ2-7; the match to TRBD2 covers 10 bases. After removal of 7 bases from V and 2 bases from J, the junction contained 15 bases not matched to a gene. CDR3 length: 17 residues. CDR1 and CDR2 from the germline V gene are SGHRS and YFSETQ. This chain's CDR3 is CASSPGLAPLSTYEQYF. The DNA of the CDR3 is TGCGCCAGCTCCCCGGGACTAGCGCCCCTCTCCACCTACGAGCAGTACTTC. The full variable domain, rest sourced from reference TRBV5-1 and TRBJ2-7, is KAGVTQTPRYLIKTRGQQVTLSCSPISGHRSVSWYQQTPGQGLQFLFEYFSETQRNKGNFPGRFSGRQFSNSRSEMNVSTLELGDSALYLCASSPGLAPLSTYEQYFGPGTRLTVT.